This T cell receptor (beta chain) was recovered during a study of T cells in Graves' hyperthyroidism and ophthalmopathy. Extraction of PBMCs used roughly 10 ml of fresh peripheral blood. On this clonotype itself: The antigen is undetermined.

Germline values: CDR1 DFQATT, CDR2 SNEGSKA (reference sequence). The germline V and J ends were trimmed by 0 bases and 2 bases, with 6 bases remaining between them. This CDR3 contains 13 residues. Study results and caveats: Blood also showed most of the thyroid clonotypes that were expanded above 0.001. Ophthalmopathy prediction by the model preceded onset by a median about 6 months.

Amplified regions were TCR beta CDR3 sequences from RNA transcripts. First-round RT-PCR targeting the TCR CDR3 was performed with the HTBI primer set. A single record per CDR3 protein comes from TCRdb applying MiXCR to the multiplex PCR reads. The sample records 300,000 to 400,000 distinct CDR3 sequences, roughly 20% being singletons. The receptor was derived from a man aged 18 to 29 with Graves' ophthalmopathy. Sample: blood. V gene TRBV20-1 combines with J gene TRBJ2-3; D not certain. The CDR3 protein is CSARDTFTDTQYF. The CDR3 DNA sequence: TGCAGTGCTAGAGATACATTCACAGATACGCAGTATTTT.